The 30 T cell receptor beta chains below come from one sample, sequenced in a study of blood T cell repertoires in COVID-19. Using immunoSEQ multiplex PCR, the repertoire was profiled, and TCRdb retains in-frame clones only, with some absent. The sample includes 330,000 or so clones, around nine tenths seen only once; the top ten take about 5%. The specimen was PBMCs or T cells enriched from blood (not recorded which). The origin of the receptors is a man younger than 40 who had recovered from COVID-19.

V usage is TRBV3-1 (or the pseudogene TRBV3-2) and J usage is TRBJ1-3; 11 bases match TRBD1. V was pared by 4 bases and J by 0 bases, with 5 bases of the junction left unmatched. Per germline, CDR1 LGHDT and CDR2 YNNKEL (reference sequence). CDR3 length: 17 amino acids. CDR3 protein: CASSPWTGGSSGNTIYF. In DNA, the CDR3 is TGTGCCAGCAGCCCTTGGACAGGGGGCTCCTCTGGAAACACCATATATTTT.

This clone was counted once. V usage is TRBV28 and J usage is TRBJ1-3, with D hard to call. CDR1 is MDHEN and CDR2 is SYDVKM in the germline V gene. The CDR3 runs 13 residues. Trimming pared 2 bases from V and 9 bases from J, leaving 11 bases between. In DNA, the CDR3 is TGTGCCAGCAGTTTAGCGGATGACGGCACCATATATTTT. Its protein is CASSLADDGTIYF.

This clone has only one observation. The gene calls are TRBV28 and TRBJ2-3, with 7 positions matching TRBD2. In germline, CDR1 is MDHEN, CDR2 SYDVKM. V was clipped by 2 bases and J by 0 bases; unmatched bases: 11. The CDR3 spans 18 residues. The chain's CDR3 is CASSLGAAAGISTDTQYF. CDR3 nucleotide sequence: TGTGCCAGCAGTTTAGGGGCGGCAGCGGGGATTAGCACAGATACGCAGTATTTT.

V usage is TRBV7-6 and J usage is TRBJ2-7; tentative D call: TRBD1 (6 bases). This CDR3 contains 14 residues. Trimming pared 5 bases from V and 4 bases from J, leaving 15 bases between. The germline gives CDR1 SGHVS, CDR2 FNYEAQ. CDR3 protein: CASSITPGQYEQYF. CDR3 nucleotides: TGTGCCAGCAGCATTACTCCGGGACAATACGAGCAGTACTTC.

This chain links TRBV5-1 with TRBJ2-2; D might be TRBD1 (6 bases). From germline, CDR1 is SGHRS and CDR2 YFSETQ. Trimming cost V 4 bases and J 5 bases, with 12 bases left between them. CDR3 size: 14 residues. CDR3 nucleotide sequence: TGCGCCAGCAGCATCTGGGGGCAGACCGGGGAGCTGTTTTTT. Translating gives CASSIWGQTGELFF.

The count of this clone is one. The V call is TRBV2, the J call TRBJ1-6; D is possibly TRBD1 (6 bases). Germline CDR1 SNHLY, CDR2 FYNNEI. With 5 bases removed from V and 7 bases from J, the gap between germline ends came to 15 bases. This CDR3 comprises 15 residues. The CDR3 sequence is CASSTGQSSNSPLHF. In DNA form, the CDR3 reads TGTGCCAGCAGTACCGGACAGTCATCGAATTCACCCCTCCACTTT.

The chain employs TRBV3-1 (or the pseudogene TRBV3-2) and TRBJ1-6; a possible D gene is TRBD1 (6 bases). This CDR3 spans 12 amino acids. With 9 bases removed from V and 7 bases from J, the gap between germline ends came to 10 bases. From germline, CDR1 is LGHDT and CDR2 YNNKEL (reference sequence). CDR3 in amino acids: CASQQGNSPLHF. CDR3 sequence (DNA): TGTGCCAGTCAACAGGGAAATTCACCCCTCCACTTT.

This clone was seen only once. J is TRBJ2-7 and V is TRBV28; D gene uncertain. Deletions cut 5 bases from V and 2 bases from J, with 16 bases between. CDR3 size: 15 residues. Germline lookup yields CDR1 MDHEN and CDR2 SYDVKM. Here the CDR3 DNA reads TGTGCCAGCAGTGACATTCACCGTCCGACCTACGAGCAGTACTTC. This gives the protein CASSDIHRPTYEQYF. Using reference TRBV28 and TRBJ2-7 for the parts outside the CDR3, the full variable domain is DVKVTQSSRYLVKRTGEKVFLECVQDMDHENMFWYRQDPGLGLRLIYFSYDVKMKEKGDIPEGYSVSREKKERFSLILESASTNQTSMYLCASSDIHRPTYEQYFGPGTRLTVT.

The gene calls are TRBV7-2 and TRBJ2-7; TRBD1 aligns across 8 bases. V was clipped by 5 bases and J by 1 base; unmatched bases: 16. The CDR3 is 18 residues long. CDR1 and CDR2 from the germline V gene are SGHTA and FQGNSA. CDR3 sequence: CASSASGTGWFGSYEQYF. In DNA form, the CDR3 reads TGTGCCAGCAGCGCTTCCGGGACAGGTTGGTTTGGGTCCTACGAGCAGTACTTC.

This sequence joins TRBV24-1 and TRBJ2-5; 8 bases map to TRBD2. V shed 9 bases and J 1 base; nucleotides not matched to a gene: 3. This CDR3 spans 13 amino acids. Germline V gene sequence: CDR1 KGHDR, CDR2 SFDVKD. The CDR3 bases are TGTGCCACCTCAGCGGGGGTCCAAGAGACCCAGTACTTC. As protein: CATSAGVQETQYF.

The table lists this clone with a few counts. The rearrangement joins TRBV7-9 to TRBJ2-7, with D possibly TRBD2 on 5 matching bases. In germline, CDR1 is SEHNR, CDR2 FQNEAQ (reference sequence). The CDR3 covers 13 residues. Trimming removed 4 bases from V and 2 bases from J, with 9 bases in between. CDR3 DNA sequence: TGTGCCAGCAGCTCAGAGGGCCCCTACGAGCAGTACTTC. Its protein product is CASSSEGPYEQYF.

The chain uses TRBV7-8 and TRBJ1-1; unclear D gene. V was pared by 1 base and J by 0 bases, with 9 bases between. The CDR3 loop spans 15 amino acids. Germline V gives CDR1 SGHVS, CDR2 FQNEAQ. The CDR3 is CASSLGSLMNTEAFF. The CDR3, as DNA: TGTGCCAGCAGCTTAGGGAGCTTAATGAACACTGAAGCTTTCTTT.

This sequence joins TRBV9 and TRBJ1-6, with 10 bases that match TRBD1. The CDR3 has 18 residues. Trimming cost V 2 bases and J 10 bases; bases outside gene matches: 15. CDR1 and CDR2 (germline): SGDLS, YYNGEE. CDR3 in amino acids: CASSVSDTGTGDRSPLHF. DNA for the CDR3: TGTGCCAGCAGCGTCAGCGATACCGGGACAGGGGATCGATCACCCCTCCACTTT.

This chain uses TRBV7-8 with TRBJ1-1, with 9 nucleotides matching TRBD1. CDR3 length: 15 residues. After removal of 5 bases from V and 0 bases from J, the junction contained 4 bases not matched to a gene. Germline values: CDR1 SGHVS, CDR2 FQNEAQ. The CDR3 DNA reads as TGTGCCAGCAGCATAGGGACAGGGATGAACACTGAAGCTTTCTTT. The encoded protein is CASSIGTGMNTEAFF.

The chain employs TRBV27 and TRBJ2-4; 9 nucleotides align to TRBD1. The germline V gene has CDR1 MNHEY and CDR2 SMNVEV (reference sequence). The CDR3 is 23 amino acids. The ends lost 1 base at V and 0 bases at J; junction bases unmatched: 22. As DNA, the CDR3 is TGTGCCAGCAGTTTATACTGGCCCGTACCGGGACAGGGTTCCCTCTTAGCCAAAAACATTCAGTACTTC. Translated, it gives CASSLYWPVPGQGSLLAKNIQYF.

This clone has just a few counts. The genes are TRBV24-1 and TRBJ2-2; D is ambiguous. This CDR3 spans 15 amino acids. Germline-derived CDR1 and CDR2 are KGHDR and SFDVKD. The V end lost 6 bases, the J end lost 7 bases, and 17 bases lay between the germline ends. CDR3 protein: CATSFTDLTVGELFF. Written as DNA, the CDR3 is TGTGCCACCAGTTTCACAGACCTTACTGTCGGGGAGCTGTTTTTT.

The V gene is TRBV4-1, the J gene TRBJ2-5, with 7 bases identical to TRBD1. The CDR3 runs to 17 residues. J gave up 3 bases and V 4 bases, and 14 bases lay outside the gene matches. The germline V gene has CDR1 MGHRA and CDR2 YSYEKL. For the CDR3, the DNA is TGCGCCAGCAGCCTTAAGGGAACAGGGGAGTTCGAAGAGACCCAGTACTTC. This sequence encodes CASSLKGTGEFEETQYF.

V and J are TRBV5-1 and TRBJ1-1; the match to TRBD1 covers 7 bases. This CDR3 spans 14 amino acids. V gave up 6 bases and J gave up 1 base; unmatched junction bases: 6. Germline assignment: CDR1 SGHRS and CDR2 YFSETQ. CDR3 protein: CASNTGQTNTEAFF. CDR3 coding DNA: TGCGCCAGCAACACGGGACAGACGAACACTGAAGCTTTCTTT.

This clone was picked up one time. This chain connects TRBV7-2 to TRBJ2-5; possible D gene TRBD1, 6 bases. Germline CDR1 reads SGHTA; CDR2 reads FQGNSA. This CDR3 is 13 amino acids long. V was pared by 6 bases and J by 5 bases, with 13 bases between. In DNA, the CDR3 is TGTGCCAGCAGTTCCTACAGGGAGGAGACCCAGTACTTC. It translates to CASSSYREETQYF.

This clone was detected only once. The chain joins TRBV28 to TRBJ1-2, with D possibly matching TRBD1 (5 bases). The CDR3 covers 12 residues. Germline V gene sequence: CDR1 MDHEN, CDR2 SYDVKM. V was shortened by 6 bases and J by 8 bases, with 13 bases between the two germline ends. The CDR3 DNA is TGTGCCAGCAGAGGGGATTTGTGGGGCTACACCTTC. Translation gives CASRGDLWGYTF.

The chain links TRBV6-5 to TRBJ2-7; D is unresolved. Looked up from germline, CDR1 is MNHEY and CDR2 is SVGAGI. Trimming took off 10 bases at V and 2 bases at J, with 15 bases between the two ends. The CDR3 is made up of 13 amino acids. CDR3 sequence: CATSTGETYEQYF. The DNA of the CDR3 is TGTGCCACAAGTACTGGTGAGACCTACGAGCAGTACTTC.

The chain is built from TRBV7-3 and TRBJ2-3; 7 bases fit TRBD1. Per germline, CDR1 SGHTA and CDR2 FQGTGA. V shed 1 base and J 0 bases; nucleotides not matched to a gene: 4. The CDR3 is 16 amino acids. CDR3 DNA sequence: TGTGCCAGCAGCTTAAAAAGGGGGCAGAGCACAGATACGCAGTATTTT. Its protein product is CASSLKRGQSTDTQYF.

This clone occurred a few times. The chain links TRBV7-9 to TRBJ1-5; perhaps TRBD1 as D (5 bases). Per germline, CDR1 SEHNR and CDR2 FQNEAQ (reference sequence). Deletions cut 6 bases from V and 5 bases from J, with 11 bases between. This CDR3 spans 13 amino acids. As DNA, the CDR3 is TGTGCCAGCAGTCAGGGCAGGGATCAGCCCCAGCATTTT. It is translated as CASSQGRDQPQHF. Looking up the rest from reference TRBV7-9 and TRBJ1-5 gives the full variable domain: DTGVSQNPRHKITKRGQNVTFRCDPISEHNRLYWYRQTLGQGPEFLTYFQNEAQLEKSRLLSDRFSAERPKGSFSTLEIQRTEQGDSAMYLCASSQGRDQPQHFGDGTRLSIL.

This chain links TRBV13 with TRBJ2-7; 8 bases map to TRBD1. Germline lookup yields CDR1 PRHDT and CDR2 FYEKMQ (reference sequence). The CDR3 contains 15 residues. J was trimmed by 0 bases and V by 6 bases; bases with no gene match: 7. The CDR3 bases are TGTGCCAGCAGTCACCGTCAGGGGGCCTCCTACGAGCAGTACTTC. Translated, it gives CASSHRQGASYEQYF.

V gene TRBV7-9 combines with J gene TRBJ2-3; a possible D gene is TRBD2 (5 bases). Germline V gene sequence: CDR1 SEHNR, CDR2 FQNEAQ (reference sequence). There are 15 residues in the CDR3. V lost 5 bases to trimming and J lost 0 bases, with 12 bases between them. CDR3 nucleotides: TGTGCCAGCAGCCCTCGAGGGATTAGCACAGATACGCAGTATTTT. This translates into CASSPRGISTDTQYF.

This chain links TRBV27 with TRBJ2-3; no firm D call. Germline V CDR1 and CDR2: MNHEY, SMNVEV (reference sequence). Trimming cost V 3 bases and J 6 bases, with 4 bases left between them. This CDR3 is built from 11 residues. CDR3 protein: CASSFEDTQYF. CDR3 nucleotide sequence: TGTGCCAGCAGTTTTGAGGATACGCAGTATTTT.

This clone was seen a handful of times. This chain links TRBV27 with TRBJ2-1, with 7 bases matching TRBD1. CDR1 and CDR2 (germline): MNHEY, SMNVEV (reference sequence). The length of the CDR3 is 15 residues. J lost 4 bases, V lost 9 bases, and 12 bases had no gene match. CDR3 residues: CASNPGQSIYNEQFF. The CDR3 nucleotides are TGTGCCAGTAATCCGGGACAGAGTATTTACAATGAGCAGTTCTTC.

Only a few counts were recorded for this clone. The rearrangement uses TRBV5-4 and TRBJ1-5, with D possibly TRBD1 on 6 matching bases. The V and J ends lost 4 bases and 0 bases respectively, with 11 bases between them. The CDR3 runs to 15 residues. Germline loops: CDR1 SGHNT, CDR2 YYREEE (reference sequence). CDR3 sequence (DNA): TGTGCCAGCAGCCCAGGACAGTATAGCAATCAGCCCCAGCATTTT. Protein: CASSPGQYSNQPQHF.

This sequence joins TRBV2 and TRBJ1-1; D call uncertain. Germline V gene sequence: CDR1 SNHLY, CDR2 FYNNEI. This CDR3 spans 12 amino acids. Trimming took off 10 bases at V and 0 bases at J, with 9 bases between the two ends. The CDR3 loop is CAIPGVNTEAFF. Written as DNA, the CDR3 is TGTGCCATCCCCGGGGTGAACACTGAAGCTTTCTTT.

The rearrangement links TRBV5-8 to TRBJ2-1, with TRBD1 matching 8 bases. This CDR3 has 15 residues. The V and J ends lost 6 bases and 3 bases, in that order; junction bases with no gene match: 8. Germline values: CDR1 SGHTS, CDR2 YDEGEE. The DNA for the CDR3 is TGTGCCAGCAACCTCAGGACAGGGAGCTACAATGAGCAGTTCTTC. The encoded protein is CASNLRTGSYNEQFF. The variable domain in full, with the rest retrieved from reference TRBV5-8 and TRBJ2-1, is EAGVTQSPTHLIKTRGQQATLRCSPISGHTSVYWYQQALGLGLQFLLWYDEGEERNRGNFPPRFSGRQFPNYSSELNVNALELEDSALYLCASNLRTGSYNEQFFGPGTRLTVL.